The next 18 T cell receptor beta chains were all read from a single sample in a study of blood T cell repertoires in COVID-19. Produced via immunoSEQ multiplex PCR; TCRdb's table is partial and in-frame only. Of about 190,000 clones listed, more than 85% are singletons. The specimen was peripheral blood. The origin of the receptors is a man aged 30 to 45 with acute or convalescent COVID-19.

The chain carries TRBV5-1 and TRBJ2-2; D is tentatively TRBD1 or TRBD2 (10 bases each). Germline CDR1 SGHRS, CDR2 YFSETQ. This CDR3 comprises 20 residues. Trimming stripped 4 bases from V and 6 bases from J, with 31 bases between. The CDR3 nucleotides read TGCGCCAGCAGCCCATACGGGACAGGGGTGGCTAGCGGGAGTGCCGGGGAGCTGTTTTTT. This codes for CASSPYGTGVASGSAGELFF.

The V call is TRBV9, the J call TRBJ2-3; D remains ambiguous. Germline V lookup: CDR1 SGDLS, CDR2 YYNGEE. The CDR3 extends over 15 amino acids. V lost 0 bases and J 7 bases, leaving 15 bases between the germline ends. This chain's CDR3 is CASSVAPAEAYTQYF. The CDR3 nucleotides are TGTGCCAGCAGCGTAGCCCCCGCCGAGGCGTATACGCAGTATTTT.

The chain employs TRBV15 and TRBJ2-5; 7 positions match TRBD1. Germline assignment: CDR1 LNHNV and CDR2 YYDKDF (reference sequence). The CDR3 extends over 13 amino acids. V lost 5 bases, J lost 5 bases, and 5 bases stayed unmatched. The chain's CDR3 is CATSGRGPETQYF. In DNA, the CDR3 is TGTGCCACCAGCGGAAGGGGGCCTGAGACCCAGTACTTC. Based on the CDR3 plus reference TRBV15 and TRBJ2-5, the full variable domain is DAMVIQNPRYQVTQFGKPVTLSCSQTLNHNVMYWYQQKSSQAPKLLFHYYDKDFNNEADTPDNFQSRRPNTSFCFLDIRSPGLGDTAMYLCATSGRGPETQYFGPGTRLLVL.

V and J are TRBV6-1 and TRBJ1-2; D might be TRBD1 (5 bases). Deletions cut 4 bases from V and 7 bases from J, with 19 bases between. This CDR3 region has 15 residues. The V gene's germline CDR1 is MNHNS and CDR2 SASEGT. CDR3 nucleotide sequence: TGTGCCAGCAGTGTCCCTTCCCAGGGAAGTTCTGGCTACACCTTC. Translating gives CASSVPSQGSSGYTF.

On this clone: The sample carries other DNA sequences with the same CDR3. V gene TRBV7-9 combines with J gene TRBJ2-3; the D gene is possibly TRBD2 (6 bases). Per the germline V gene, CDR1 is SEHNR and CDR2 is FQNEAQ (reference sequence). CDR3 length: 13 amino acids. V was cut by 1 base and J by 4 bases, with 6 bases left in between. This chain's CDR3 is CASSLGGADTQYF. In DNA, the CDR3 is TGTGCCAGCAGCTTAGGGGGGGCAGATACGCAGTATTTT.

V gene TRBV9 combines with J gene TRBJ2-5, with no clear D. The CDR3 runs 13 residues. V was pared by 0 bases and J by 4 bases, with 7 bases between. Germline CDR1 SGDLS, CDR2 YYNGEE. The CDR3 sequence: CASSVGGLETQYF. The CDR3 DNA is TGTGCCAGCAGCGTAGGAGGTTTAGAGACCCAGTACTTC.

The chain joins TRBV3-1 (or the pseudogene TRBV3-2) to TRBJ2-7; 11 bases are shared with TRBD2. Germline V gives CDR1 LGHDT, CDR2 YNNKEL (reference sequence). V lost 3 bases, J lost 4 bases, and 5 bases stayed unmatched. The CDR3 is 15 amino acids. CDR3 coding DNA: TGTGCCAGCAGCCAGACTAGCGGGGCTACTTACGAGCAGTACTTC. It translates to CASSQTSGATYEQYF.

The rearrangement joins TRBV19 to TRBJ1-5, with D possibly matching TRBD1 (6 bases). The V gene's germline CDR1 is LNHDA and CDR2 SQIVND (reference sequence). The CDR3 runs to 14 residues. V lost 4 bases and J 7 bases, leaving 14 bases between the germline ends. The CDR3 nucleotides are TGTGCCAGTAGTACCGCTGGGACATCACAGCCCCAGCATTTT. Protein: CASSTAGTSQPQHF. Filled out from reference TRBV19 and TRBJ1-5, the complete variable domain reads DGGITQSPKYLFRKEGQNVTLSCEQNLNHDAMYWYRQDPGQGLRLIYYSQIVNDFQKGDIAEGYSVSREKKESFPLTVTSAQKNPTAFYLCASSTAGTSQPQHFGDGTRLSIL.

This chain connects TRBV9 to TRBJ2-6, with D perhaps matching TRBD1 (6 bases). Trimming took off 4 bases at V and 0 bases at J, with 20 bases between the two ends. CDR1 and CDR2 (germline): SGDLS, YYNGEE. The CDR3 loop spans 19 amino acids. The CDR3 coding sequence is TGTGCCAGCAGCCCTCTAACCCAGGGGAGAATCTCTGGGGCCAACGTCCTGACTTTC. It specifies CASSPLTQGRISGANVLTF.

The chain uses TRBV6-6 and TRBJ1-2; D is uncertain. V was clipped by 5 bases and J by 8 bases, with 9 bases between them. Germline loops: CDR1 MNHNY, CDR2 SVGAGI (reference sequence). The length of the CDR3 is 11 residues. CDR3 sequence: CASSLRVGYTF. The CDR3, as DNA: TGTGCCAGCAGTCTCCGGGTAGGCTACACCTTC.

This chain uses TRBV18 with TRBJ1-2; 12 bases fit TRBD1. Germline values: CDR1 KGHSH, CDR2 LQKENI. The CDR3 covers 14 residues. V dropped 2 bases and J dropped 10; count of bases not matched to a gene: 5. The chain's CDR3 is CASSPDRDRGHYTF. The CDR3 DNA reads TGTGCCAGCTCACCAGATCGGGACAGGGGGCACTACACCTTC. Complete variable domain (other parts from reference TRBV18 and TRBJ1-2): NAGVMQNPRHLVRRRGQEARLRCSPMKGHSHVYWYRQLPEEGLKFMVYLQKENIIDESGMPKERFSAEFPKEGPSILRIQQVVRGDSAAYFCASSPDRDRGHYTFGSGTRLTVV.

This clone was recorded only once. V gene TRBV28 combines with J gene TRBJ1-5, with D tentatively TRBD1 (6 bases). CDR3 length: 13 residues. V was trimmed by 6 bases and J by 3 bases, leaving 9 bases between them. Germline CDR1 reads MDHEN; CDR2 reads SYDVKM. The CDR3 region is CASRGQLNQPQHF. The CDR3, as DNA: TGTGCCAGCAGAGGACAGCTCAATCAGCCCCAGCATTTT.

The rearrangement links TRBV28 to TRBJ2-1, with TRBD2 matching 8 bases. Looked up from germline, CDR1 is MDHEN and CDR2 is SYDVKM. Trimming at V came to 4 bases and at J to 5 bases, leaving 7 bases not matched to a gene. The CDR3 is made up of 15 amino acids. CDR3 residues: CASSSGGGSDNEQFF. The CDR3 coding sequence is TGTGCCAGCAGTTCGGGGGGGGGAAGTGACAATGAGCAGTTCTTC.

The chain carries TRBV5-1 and TRBJ2-7; the D gene is possibly TRBD1 (5 bases). V was trimmed by 0 bases and J by 3 bases, leaving 13 bases between them. The length of the CDR3 is 15 residues. Germline V gene sequence: CDR1 SGHRS, CDR2 YFSETQ. CDR3 sequence (DNA): TGCGCCAGCAGCTTGGCCGCAGGGATAGACTACGAGCAGTACTTC. Translation gives CASSLAAGIDYEQYF.

The CDR3 DNA reads as TGCGCCAGCAGCTTTCTAGCGGGACAAAACGAGCAGTACTTC. It is translated as CASSFLAGQNEQYF. J is TRBJ2-7 and V is TRBV5-1; TRBD2 matches 9 bases. The V segment lost 2 bases and the J segment 5 bases; nucleotides outside the gene matches: 5. The germline V gene encodes CDR1 SGHRS and CDR2 YFSETQ. This CDR3 is 14 amino acids long. The variable domain in full, with the rest retrieved from reference TRBV5-1 and TRBJ2-7, is KAGVTQTPRYLIKTRGQQVTLSCSPISGHRSVSWYQQTPGQGLQFLFEYFSETQRNKGNFPGRFSGRQFSNSRSEMNVSTLELGDSALYLCASSFLAGQNEQYFGPGTRLTVT.

The V gene is TRBV12-5, the J gene TRBJ2-5, with D tentatively TRBD1 (6 bases). Germline CDR1 reads LGHNT; CDR2 reads FRNRAP. Trimming left V 5 bases short and J 5 bases short, with 21 bases between. The CDR3 loop spans 16 amino acids. The CDR3 DNA reads TGTGCTAGTGGTCCATTTGGGGGCCCTGGTTGGGAGACCCAGTACTTC. It is translated as CASGPFGGPGWETQYF. Drawing the rest from reference TRBV12-5 and TRBJ2-5, the complete variable domain is DARVTQTPRHKVTEMGQEVTMRCQPILGHNTVFWYRQTMMQGLELLAYFRNRAPLDDSGMPKDRFSAEMPDATLATLKIQPSEPRDSAVYFCASGPFGGPGWETQYFGPGTRLLVL.

This clone was picked up one time. This rearrangement joins TRBV7-3 to TRBJ1-1; the match to TRBD1 covers 7 bases. The CDR3 is 15 amino acids. The V and J ends lost 6 bases and 0 bases, in that order; junction bases with no gene match: 7. In germline, CDR1 is SGHTA, CDR2 FQGTGA. In DNA, the CDR3 is TGTGCCAGCAGGTCAACGGGACAGTTGAACACTGAAGCTTTCTTT. Residues: CASRSTGQLNTEAFF.

The sample holds one count of this clone. The chain joins TRBV5-4 to TRBJ2-3, with a weak D call TRBD2 (5 bases). CDR1 is SGHNT, CDR2 YYREEE, per germline (reference sequence). CDR3 size: 15 residues. Trimming cost V 4 bases and J 2 bases, with 14 bases left between them. The CDR3 protein is CASSPGIGNTDTQYF. CDR3 DNA sequence: TGTGCCAGCAGCCCTGGGATCGGGAACACAGATACGCAGTATTTT.